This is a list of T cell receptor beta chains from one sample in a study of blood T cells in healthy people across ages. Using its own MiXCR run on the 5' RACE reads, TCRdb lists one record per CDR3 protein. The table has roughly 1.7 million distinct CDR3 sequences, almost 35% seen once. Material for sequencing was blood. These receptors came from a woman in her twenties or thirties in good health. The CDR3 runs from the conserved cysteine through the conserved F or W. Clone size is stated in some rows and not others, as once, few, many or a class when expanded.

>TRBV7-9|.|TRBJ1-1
CASSVDAGSRNTEAFF
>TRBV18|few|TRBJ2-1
CASSVLTANEQFF
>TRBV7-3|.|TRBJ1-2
CASSLGVVSRTGYTF
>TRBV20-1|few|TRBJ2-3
CSAAGGTSRTDTQYF
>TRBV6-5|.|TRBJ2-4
CASSDWGQNIQYF
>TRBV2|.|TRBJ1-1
CASNLQGASNTEAFF
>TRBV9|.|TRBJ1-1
CASGEAPTTRAFF
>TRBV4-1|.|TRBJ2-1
CAGSQDRELGLARYNEQFF
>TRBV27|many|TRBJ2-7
CASSLAGPHYEQYF
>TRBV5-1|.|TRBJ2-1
CASSGKGLASYNEQFF
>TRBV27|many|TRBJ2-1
CASSSRMYSYNEQFF
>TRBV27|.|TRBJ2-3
CASTGPQGTGIGTDTQYF
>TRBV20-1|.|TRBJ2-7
CSAQKSYEQYF
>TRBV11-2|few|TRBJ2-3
CASSLTSGGRLSTDTQYF
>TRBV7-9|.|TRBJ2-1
CASSLEGAGEQFF
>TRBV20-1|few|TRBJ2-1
CSATDRALYNEQFF
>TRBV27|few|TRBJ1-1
CASSQQGARTEAFF
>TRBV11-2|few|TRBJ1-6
CASSLGTGRKYNSPLHF
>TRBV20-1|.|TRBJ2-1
CSADLPGLAAYNEQFF
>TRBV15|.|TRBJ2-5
CATSRDGQEIQYF
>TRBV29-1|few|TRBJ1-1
CSSSGSTEAFF
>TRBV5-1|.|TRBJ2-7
CASSLAPAPYEQYF
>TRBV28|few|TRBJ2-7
CASSFSSGTGSFYEQYF
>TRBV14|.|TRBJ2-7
CASSRVTSGGSYEQYF
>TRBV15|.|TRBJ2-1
CATSRDGTSGSSYNEQFF
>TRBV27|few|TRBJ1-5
CASSMDRFNQPQHF
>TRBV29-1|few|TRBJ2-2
CSVGGGRVTGELFF
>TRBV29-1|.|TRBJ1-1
CSVGVSGGTEAFF
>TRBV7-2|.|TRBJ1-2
CASSFLRGLGYTF